Listed below are T cell receptor beta chains from one sample, sequenced in a study of vaccination effects on CD4 cells after COVID-19. The protocol was immunoSEQ multiplex PCR, while the TCRdb copy is restricted to in-frame clones and leaves out a portion. Of more than 35,000 clones in the sample, around 72% were seen once. The antigens of these receptors remain unknown. The sample here was CD4+ T cells from PBMCs cultured with a peptide pool, taken before COVID-19 vaccination. The receptor source for this set is a human donor who had a prior SARS-CoV-2 infection. The CDR3 runs from the conserved cysteine through the conserved F or W. The D gene is left open where the match is weak. Not every row has a clone size; where given, it reads once, few, many or a size class.

CDR3nt: TGCGCCAGCAGCTTGAATTGGACTCCTTCCACCGGGGAGCTGTTTTTT; CDR3aa: CASSLNWTPSTGELFF; abundance: once; v_gene: TRBV5-1; d_gene: NA; j_gene: TRBJ2-2
CDR3nt: TGTGCCAGCTCACATCAACCCGGGACTAGCACAGATACGCAGTATTTT; CDR3aa: CASSHQPGTSTDTQYF; abundance: medium-sized; v_gene: TRBV18; d_gene: NA; j_gene: TRBJ2-3
CDR3nt: TGTGCCAGCAGCACCGGGAGGCCTTCATTAAACAATGAGCAGTTCTTC; CDR3aa: CASSTGRPSLNNEQFF; abundance: few; v_gene: TRBV5-4; d_gene: TRBD2; j_gene: TRBJ2-1
CDR3nt: TGTGCCAGCAGCGGCATACTAGCGGGAGCAGATACGCAGTATTTT; CDR3aa: CASSGILAGADTQYF; abundance: NA; v_gene: TRBV5-4; d_gene: TRBD2; j_gene: TRBJ2-3
CDR3nt: TGTGCCAGCATCGCGGACAGGACCACTGAAGCTTTCTTT; CDR3aa: CASIADRTTEAFF; abundance: NA; v_gene: TRBV11-1; d_gene: TRBD1; j_gene: TRBJ1-1
CDR3nt: TGTGCCAGCTCACCGGCAGACTCTGGAAACACCATATATTTT; CDR3aa: CASSPADSGNTIYF; abundance: once; v_gene: TRBV18; d_gene: NA; j_gene: TRBJ1-3
CDR3nt: TGTGCCAGCAGCTTTTTCACCGGGGAGCTGTTTTTT; CDR3aa: CASSFFTGELFF; abundance: few; v_gene: TRBV7-3; d_gene: NA; j_gene: TRBJ2-2
CDR3nt: TGTGCCAGCACCCTTACACTACCCGCAAGGACTAGCGGGAGAGTCGGGCAGACCCAGTACTTC; CDR3aa: CASTLTLPARTSGRVGQTQYF; abundance: NA; v_gene: TRBV21-1; d_gene: NA; j_gene: TRBJ2-5
CDR3nt: TGTGCCAGCAGCTGGAATCAGGGTCGAAATTCACCCCTCCACTTT; CDR3aa: CASSWNQGRNSPLHF; abundance: NA; v_gene: TRBV2; d_gene: NA; j_gene: TRBJ1-6
CDR3nt: TGTGCCAGCAAGCTCGGCCCCGGGGAGCTGTTTTTT; CDR3aa: CASKLGPGELFF; abundance: NA; v_gene: TRBV12-3/TRBV12-4; d_gene: NA; j_gene: TRBJ2-2
CDR3nt: TGTGCCTGGCAAGCCCGGGACAGTGCGGACCAGCCCCAGCATTTT; CDR3aa: CAWQARDSADQPQHF; abundance: NA; v_gene: TRBV30; d_gene: TRBD1; j_gene: TRBJ1-5
CDR3nt: TGCGCCAGCAGCCAAGATTATAGTAAGGGACCCTATGGCTACACCTTC; CDR3aa: CASSQDYSKGPYGYTF; abundance: NA; v_gene: TRBV4-1; d_gene: NA; j_gene: TRBJ1-2
CDR3nt: TGCAGCGCCCTAGGCGGGGGGGACCAAGAGACCCAGTACTTC; CDR3aa: CSALGGGDQETQYF; abundance: NA; v_gene: TRBV29-1; d_gene: TRBD2; j_gene: TRBJ2-5
CDR3nt: TGTGCCAGCAGGGTAACCAATTCACCCCTCCACTTT; CDR3aa: CASRVTNSPLHF; abundance: NA; v_gene: TRBV2; d_gene: NA; j_gene: TRBJ1-6
CDR3nt: TGCAGTGCTAGTCCGGGGATGCTTGCCGAGCAGTACTTC; CDR3aa: CSASPGMLAEQYF; abundance: NA; v_gene: TRBV20-1; d_gene: NA; j_gene: TRBJ2-7
CDR3nt: TGTGCCAGCAGTTACTCTTTTCAGGGGGCGGGAGCTTTCTTT; CDR3aa: CASSYSFQGAGAFF; abundance: once; v_gene: TRBV6-5; d_gene: TRBD1; j_gene: TRBJ1-1
CDR3nt: TGTGCCAGCAGCTTAGTTCTCGGGACAGGTGGTCAAGAGACCCAGTACTTC; CDR3aa: CASSLVLGTGGQETQYF; abundance: NA; v_gene: TRBV11-2; d_gene: TRBD1; j_gene: TRBJ2-5
CDR3nt: TGTGCCAGCAGCTCGCCGGGGGGCGGGGTGGCGACAGATACGCAGTATTTT; CDR3aa: CASSSPGGGVATDTQYF; abundance: NA; v_gene: TRBV5-4; d_gene: NA; j_gene: TRBJ2-3
CDR3nt: TGCGCCAGCAGCCAAGTGGCCGGGCAAGACTATGGCTACACCTTC; CDR3aa: CASSQVAGQDYGYTF; abundance: NA; v_gene: TRBV4-3; d_gene: NA; j_gene: TRBJ1-2
CDR3nt: TGTGCCAGCAGGCCAGGTGGCTCCTACGAGCAGTACTTC; CDR3aa: CASRPGGSYEQYF; abundance: NA; v_gene: TRBV6-5; d_gene: NA; j_gene: TRBJ2-7
CDR3nt: TGTGCCAGCAGCCTGAGGACTAGCCAAGCTGGGGCCAACGTCCTGACTTTC; CDR3aa: CASSLRTSQAGANVLTF; abundance: few; v_gene: TRBV4-2; d_gene: TRBD2; j_gene: TRBJ2-6
CDR3nt: TGTGCCAGCAGTGGGGGCTATGGAAACACCATATATTTT; CDR3aa: CASSGGYGNTIYF; abundance: NA; v_gene: TRBV12-3/TRBV12-4; d_gene: NA; j_gene: TRBJ1-3
CDR3nt: TGCGCCAGCCGCTTCGGAATAGAGGCTAGCGGGAGTTCTCTCCCGACGGCCCAGTACTTC; CDR3aa: CASRFGIEASGSSLPTAQYF; abundance: once; v_gene: TRBV10-2; d_gene: TRBD2; j_gene: TRBJ2-5
CDR3nt: TGTGCCAGCAGCCCCAGATCGAGGACTAGCGGGAGGTTAAGAGACACAGATACGCAGTATTTT; CDR3aa: CASSPRSRTSGRLRDTDTQYF; abundance: NA; v_gene: TRBV3-1/TRBV3-2; d_gene: TRBD2; j_gene: TRBJ2-3
CDR3nt: TGTGCCAGCAGCAATTGGGACTCCCGCTCCTACAATGAGCAGTTCTTC; CDR3aa: CASSNWDSRSYNEQFF; abundance: NA; v_gene: TRBV5-6; d_gene: NA; j_gene: TRBJ2-1
CDR3nt: TGTGCCAGCAGTTTCGCCGGGAGGGACGAGCAGTACTTC; CDR3aa: CASSFAGRDEQYF; abundance: NA; v_gene: TRBV12-3/TRBV12-4; d_gene: TRBD2; j_gene: TRBJ2-7
CDR3nt: TGTGCCAGCAGTGAATATTCTCCGCGGTTTGGAAACACCATATATTTT; CDR3aa: CASSEYSPRFGNTIYF; abundance: NA; v_gene: TRBV25-1; d_gene: NA; j_gene: TRBJ1-3
CDR3nt: TGTGCCACCAGTGATTCAGACAGGCCTGAAGCTTTCTTT; CDR3aa: CATSDSDRPEAFF; abundance: NA; v_gene: TRBV24-1; d_gene: NA; j_gene: TRBJ1-1
CDR3nt: TGTGCCAGCAGCGCGACCGGGACAGGGATCACTGAAGCTTTCTTT; CDR3aa: CASSATGTGITEAFF; abundance: few; v_gene: TRBV11-1; d_gene: TRBD1; j_gene: TRBJ1-1
CDR3nt: TGTGCCAGTAGTATAACAGGCGTTAATCAGCCCCAGCATTTT; CDR3aa: CASSITGVNQPQHF; abundance: NA; v_gene: TRBV19; d_gene: NA; j_gene: TRBJ1-5
CDR3nt: TGTGCCAGCAGAAGGACAGGGGGTATTGGGAGCAATCAGCCCCAGCATTTT; CDR3aa: CASRRTGGIGSNQPQHF; abundance: NA; v_gene: TRBV28; d_gene: TRBD1; j_gene: TRBJ1-5
CDR3nt: TGTGCCAGCAGCCCAATTCGGGGGGCTAACTATGGCTACACCTTC; CDR3aa: CASSPIRGANYGYTF; abundance: NA; v_gene: TRBV7-8; d_gene: NA; j_gene: TRBJ1-2
CDR3nt: TGTGCCAGCAGCCCTACAATTATGGTAGCGGCCTCAAGCACAGATACGCAGTATTTT; CDR3aa: CASSPTIMVAASSTDTQYF; abundance: NA; v_gene: TRBV11-2; d_gene: NA; j_gene: TRBJ2-3
CDR3nt: TGTGCCAGCAGTTTCTTGGGTTGGGAAAAACTGTTTTTT; CDR3aa: CASSFLGWEKLFF; abundance: NA; v_gene: TRBV12-3/TRBV12-4; d_gene: NA; j_gene: TRBJ1-4
CDR3nt: TGTGCCAGCTCACGCCCGGGACAGGGGGCCACCGGGGAGCTGTTTTTT; CDR3aa: CASSRPGQGATGELFF; abundance: many; v_gene: TRBV18; d_gene: TRBD1; j_gene: TRBJ2-2
CDR3nt: TGCGCCAGCCAGACTTCATTTTCCAGGGAGCTGTTTTTT; CDR3aa: CASQTSFSRELFF; abundance: NA; v_gene: TRBV5-1; d_gene: NA; j_gene: TRBJ2-2
CDR3nt: TGTGCCAGCAGCTTATATACAGGGTCGTATACCGGGGAGCTGTTTTTT; CDR3aa: CASSLYTGSYTGELFF; abundance: NA; v_gene: TRBV7-2; d_gene: NA; j_gene: TRBJ2-2
CDR3nt: TGTGCCAGCAGCGTAGGACTAGTTCGGCAGACCCAGTACTTC; CDR3aa: CASSVGLVRQTQYF; abundance: NA; v_gene: TRBV9; d_gene: NA; j_gene: TRBJ2-5
CDR3nt: TGTGCCAGCAGCTTGCGGGAGACTGAAGCTTTCTTT; CDR3aa: CASSLRETEAFF; abundance: few; v_gene: TRBV5-4; d_gene: NA; j_gene: TRBJ1-1
CDR3nt: TGTGCCAGCAGCGTCGAGCGGTACCACAATGAGCAGTTCTTC; CDR3aa: CASSVERYHNEQFF; abundance: NA; v_gene: TRBV7-2; d_gene: NA; j_gene: TRBJ2-1
CDR3nt: TGTGCCAGCAGCCCACGGACAGTTTATAGCAATCAGCCCCAGCATTTT; CDR3aa: CASSPRTVYSNQPQHF; abundance: NA; v_gene: TRBV7-8; d_gene: NA; j_gene: TRBJ1-5
CDR3nt: TGTGCCAGCAGCCTAACAGCGAACACTGAAGCTTTCTTT; CDR3aa: CASSLTANTEAFF; abundance: NA; v_gene: TRBV14; d_gene: NA; j_gene: TRBJ1-1